This T cell receptor beta chain was profiled in a study of CD8+CD57+ T cells in acquired aplastic anemia. In the study overall: DNA from sorted CD4+ and CD8+ cells averaged roughly 3.2 ug.

V lost 7 bases to trimming and J lost 8 bases, with 17 bases between them. The CDR3 is 14 residues long. Germline lookup yields CDR1 LNHDA and CDR2 SQIVND (reference sequence). This clonotype has ten or more counts. Its specificity is unknown. Both TCR beta VDJ combination and CDR3 sequence profiling were carried out. Genomic DNA was the template for this profiling. TCRdb reanalysed the reads using MiXCR and keeps one entry per CDR3 protein. Here the sample spans 450,000 to 600,000 distinct CDR3 sequences, around a third being singletons. Those patients picked for sequencing had displayed CD8+CD57+ cell expansion on flow cytometry. Patients, without exception, had severe acquired aplastic anemia. Among the patients, none had received any therapy at the time of blood sampling. Study results and limitations: In common between the patients and the controls were twenty-nine CD8+ CDR3 sequences.

This receptor was taken from a human donor with aplastic anemia. Input material: sorted CD4+, CD8+, or CD8+CD57+ T cells (not recorded which) from PBMCs. The gene calls are TRBV19 and TRBJ1-4; the D gene is possibly TRBD1 (6 bases). The CDR3 DNA reads TGTGCCAGTAACCATTTGGGGGGCACCGAAAAACTGTTTTTT. Translating it yields CASNHLGGTEKLFF.